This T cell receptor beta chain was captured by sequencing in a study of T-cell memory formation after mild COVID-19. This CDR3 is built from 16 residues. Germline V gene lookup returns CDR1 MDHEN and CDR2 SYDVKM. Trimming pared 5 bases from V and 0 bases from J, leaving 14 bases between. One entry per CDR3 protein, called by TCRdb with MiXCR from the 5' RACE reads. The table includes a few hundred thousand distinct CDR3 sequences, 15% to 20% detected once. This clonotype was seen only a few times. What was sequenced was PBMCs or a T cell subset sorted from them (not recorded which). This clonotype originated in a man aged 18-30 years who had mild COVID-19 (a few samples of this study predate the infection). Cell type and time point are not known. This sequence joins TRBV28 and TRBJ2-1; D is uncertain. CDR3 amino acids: CASSPPGWSSYNEQFF. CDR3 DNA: TGTGCCAGCAGTCCGCCGGGCTGGAGCTCCTACAATGAGCAGTTCTTC.